Included here is one TCR beta chain sequence, with context. This sample is drawn from a study of PD-L1 blockade in urothelial cancer. The wider study: About 90% of the 29 patients were men with bladder-origin urothelial cancer.

V shed 0 bases and J shed 0 bases, with 6 bases lying between them. There are 16 residues in the CDR3. Germline-derived CDR1 and CDR2 are LGHNA and YSLEER. Documented time point: peripheral blood 6 weeks after treatment start. Each patient gave between 1 and 8 samples of peripheral blood mononuclear cells, which were collected pretreatment and during treatment. The data were produced by immunoSEQ multiplex PCR, yet TCRdb's version contains in-frame clones alone and is incomplete. Of about 23,000 clones listed, approximately 90% are singletons. The gene calls are TRBV4-3 and TRBJ1-6; D uncertain. The clonotype was recovered from a woman between 55 and 75 years old with urothelial cancer. Source: PBMCs, taken around atezolizumab (anti-PD-L1) treatment. CDR3 sequence (DNA): TGCGCCAGCAGCCAAGAAGAGAGCTCCTATAATTCACCCCTCCACTTT. Its protein is CASSQEESSYNSPLHF.